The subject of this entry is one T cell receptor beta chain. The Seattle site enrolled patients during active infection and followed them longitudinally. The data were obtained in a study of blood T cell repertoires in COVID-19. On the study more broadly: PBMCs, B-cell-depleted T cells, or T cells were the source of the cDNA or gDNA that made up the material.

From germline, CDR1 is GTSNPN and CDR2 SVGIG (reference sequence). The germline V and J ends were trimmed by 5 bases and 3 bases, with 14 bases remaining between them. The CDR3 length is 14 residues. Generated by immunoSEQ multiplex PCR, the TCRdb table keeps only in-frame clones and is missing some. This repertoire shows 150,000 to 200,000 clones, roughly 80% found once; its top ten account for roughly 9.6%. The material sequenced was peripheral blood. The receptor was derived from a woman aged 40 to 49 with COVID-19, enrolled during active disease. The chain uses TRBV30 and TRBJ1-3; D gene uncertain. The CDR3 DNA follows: TGTGCCTGGTGTCTGCGCGCGATTGGAAACACCATATATTTT. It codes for CAWCLRAIGNTIYF.